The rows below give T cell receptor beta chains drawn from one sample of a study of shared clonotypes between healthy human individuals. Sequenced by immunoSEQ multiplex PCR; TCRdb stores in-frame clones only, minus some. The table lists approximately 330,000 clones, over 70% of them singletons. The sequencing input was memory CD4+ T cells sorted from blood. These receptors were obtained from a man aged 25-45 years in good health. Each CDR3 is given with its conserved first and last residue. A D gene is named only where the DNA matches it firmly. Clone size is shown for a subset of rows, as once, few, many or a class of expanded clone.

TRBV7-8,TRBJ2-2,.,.,TGTGCCAGCAGCTTTGACGACTGGAGTGACGGGGAGCTGTTTTTT,CASSFDDWSDGELFF
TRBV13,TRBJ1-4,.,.,TGTGCCAGCACCAAGCTTAGCGGGGATGAAAAACTGTTTTTT,CASTKLSGDEKLFF
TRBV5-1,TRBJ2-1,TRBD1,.,TGCGCCAGCAGCTTGGAGGGACAGGTAATCAGTGAGCAGTTCTTC,CASSLEGQVISEQFF
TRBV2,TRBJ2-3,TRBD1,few,TGTGCCAGCAGTCGGGACAGGGGATCAGATACGCAGTATTTT,CASSRDRGSDTQYF
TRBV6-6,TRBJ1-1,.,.,TGTGCCAGCAGTTTAACCGGGACAAGTGAAGCTTTCTTT,CASSLTGTSEAFF
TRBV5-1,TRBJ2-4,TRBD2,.,TGCGCCAGCAGCGCCCAGGGGCGGGAGGGCATCATTCAGTACTTC,CASSAQGREGIIQYF
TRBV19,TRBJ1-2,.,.,TGTGCCAGTAGTATAGTTGGCCCCCCAGCTGGCTACACCTTC,CASSIVGPPAGYTF
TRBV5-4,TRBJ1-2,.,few,TGTGCCAGCAGCTTGGACGGTGGCGGCTATGGCTACACCTTC,CASSLDGGGYGYTF
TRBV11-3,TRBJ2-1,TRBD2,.,TGTGCCAGCAGCTTAGCGGGGGGAAGTGGTGAGCAGTTCTTC,CASSLAGGSGEQFF
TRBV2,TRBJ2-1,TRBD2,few,TGTGCCAGCAGTCGAAGCGGGAGCCAGTACAATGAGCAGTTCTTC,CASSRSGSQYNEQFF
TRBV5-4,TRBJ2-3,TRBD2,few,TGTGCCAGCAGCCCACTCCGAAGCGGGAGTAAAGATACGCAGTATTTT,CASSPLRSGSKDTQYF
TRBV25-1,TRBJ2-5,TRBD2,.,TGTGCCAGCAGCGAAGGGACTAGCGGGAGTATGTATTGGGAGACCCAGTACTTC,CASSEGTSGSMYWETQYF
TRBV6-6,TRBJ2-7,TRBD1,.,TGTGCCAGCCAGACCGTAGACAGGGTGAAGTCCTACGAGCAGTACTTC,CASQTVDRVKSYEQYF
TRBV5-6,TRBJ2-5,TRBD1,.,TGTGCCAGCAGCTCGGGACAGGGGGCGGGAGAGACCCAGTACTTC,CASSSGQGAGETQYF
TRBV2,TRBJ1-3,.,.,TGTGCCAGTTCGATGGGGGCTCGCTCTGGAAACACCATATATTTT,CASSMGARSGNTIYF
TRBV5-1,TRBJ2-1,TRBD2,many,TGCGCCAGCAGCTTGTTTAGCGGGAGTAATGGTGAGCAGTTCTTC,CASSLFSGSNGEQFF
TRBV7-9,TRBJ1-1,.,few,TGTGCCAGCAGCTCTATGGCAGTTTTGAACACTGAAGCTTTCTTT,CASSSMAVLNTEAFF
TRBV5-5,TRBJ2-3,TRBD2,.,TGTGCCAGCGACCCTCCGGGACTAGCGGGAGTGATGGGCACAGATACGCAGTATTTT,CASDPPGLAGVMGTDTQYF
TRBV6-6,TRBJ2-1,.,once,TGTGCCAGCAGTTACGGGCAGGGTTACTACAATGAGCAGTTCTTC,CASSYGQGYYNEQFF
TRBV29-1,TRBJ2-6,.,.,TGCAGCGTTTTCGGGGGCTCTGGGGCCAACGTCCCGACTTTC,CSVFGGSGANVPTF
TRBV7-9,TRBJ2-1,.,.,TGTGCCAGCACCCCGAGACGGCCCAACTCCTACAATGAGCAGTTCTTC,CASTPRRPNSYNEQFF
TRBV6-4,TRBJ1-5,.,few,TGTGCCAGCAGTCGGTATCAGCCCCAGCATTTT,CASSRYQPQHF
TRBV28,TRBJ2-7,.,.,TGTGCCAGCGGGACATCTACCTACGAGCAGTACTTC,CASGTSTYEQYF
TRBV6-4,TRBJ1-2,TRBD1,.,TGTGCCAGCAGAAACGGGCAGGGGGAAGGCTACACCTTC,CASRNGQGEGYTF
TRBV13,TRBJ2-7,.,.,TGTGCCAGCAGCTTAGGCAGGGCAAACGACGAGCAGTACTTC,CASSLGRANDEQYF
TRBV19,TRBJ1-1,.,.,TGTGCCAGTAGTTCCGTAGGGGACACTGAAGCTTTCTTT,CASSSVGDTEAFF
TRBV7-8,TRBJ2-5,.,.,TGTGCCAGCAGCACCCGGACGACCGATGGGACCCAGTACTTC,CASSTRTTDGTQYF
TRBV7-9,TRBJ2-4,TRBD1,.,TGTGCCAGCAGCTTAGCGGACAGGGGTACGGCCAAAAACATTCAGTACTTC,CASSLADRGTAKNIQYF
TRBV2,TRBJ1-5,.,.,TGTGCCAGCAGTACCGGGCCACTGCCTCTATATAGCAATCAGCCCCAGCATTTT,CASSTGPLPLYSNQPQHF
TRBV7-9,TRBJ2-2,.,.,TGTGCCAGCAGCTTAGGGGTGGCCGGGGAGCTGTTTTTT,CASSLGVAGELFF
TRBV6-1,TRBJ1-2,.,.,TGTGCCAGCAGTACGGAGTTCGGGGCATTCTATGGCTACACCTTC,CASSTEFGAFYGYTF
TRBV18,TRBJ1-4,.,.,TGTGCCAGCTCACCGGCGGCCCTAAATGAAAAACTGTTTTTT,CASSPAALNEKLFF
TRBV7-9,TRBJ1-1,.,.,TGTGCCAGCATCCTCATTGAGACTGAAGCTTTCTTT,CASILIETEAFF
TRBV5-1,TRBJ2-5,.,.,TGCGCCAGCAGCCCAGGCTGGGGAGGTCCCTTCGGTCAAGAGACCCAGTACTTC,CASSPGWGGPFGQETQYF
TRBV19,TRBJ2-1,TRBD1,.,TGTGCCAGTAGTAAAGACAGGGGCAATGAGCAGTTCTTC,CASSKDRGNEQFF
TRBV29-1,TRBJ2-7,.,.,TGCAGCGTTGAGGGCTCCACTGTGTTCGAGCAGTACTTC,CSVEGSTVFEQYF
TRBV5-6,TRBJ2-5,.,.,TGTGCCAGCAGCTTTGGCGGCTACTCCCAAGAGACCCAGTACTTC,CASSFGGYSQETQYF
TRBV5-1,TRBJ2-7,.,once,TGCGCCAGCAGCTTTGAGGGATCCCGCTCCTACGAGCAGTACTTC,CASSFEGSRSYEQYF
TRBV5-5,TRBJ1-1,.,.,TGTGCCAGCAGACGGGACACAAACACTGAAGCTTTCTTT,CASRRDTNTEAFF
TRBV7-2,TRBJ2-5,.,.,TGTGCCAGTACGAAGGACTGGGTGGGCTACCAAGAGACCCAGTACTTC,CASTKDWVGYQETQYF
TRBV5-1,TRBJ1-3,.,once,TGCGCCAGCAGCCCGGGACGCTCGTCGGACACCATATATTTT,CASSPGRSSDTIYF
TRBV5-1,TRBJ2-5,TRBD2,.,TGCGCCAGCCGCAGGACTAGCGGGATCCAAGAGACCCAGTACTTC,CASRRTSGIQETQYF
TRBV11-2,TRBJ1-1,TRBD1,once,TGTGCCAGCAGCCGCGCGAGGACAGGGTCGTACACTGAAGCTTTCTTT,CASSRARTGSYTEAFF
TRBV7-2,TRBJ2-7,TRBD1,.,TGTGCCAGCAGCTTGAGCCTGACAGGGCTGGGCTACGAGCAGTACTTC,CASSLSLTGLGYEQYF
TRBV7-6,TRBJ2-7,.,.,TGTGCCAGCAGCTTAGGGGGTTCGACCTACGAGCAGTACTTC,CASSLGGSTYEQYF
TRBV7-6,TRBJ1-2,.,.,TGTGCCAGCAGCTTAGCGTGGGACACTGGCTACACCTTC,CASSLAWDTGYTF
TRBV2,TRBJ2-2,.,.,TGTGCCAGCACCGGGGGACAGAACACCGGGGAGCTGTTTTTT,CASTGGQNTGELFF
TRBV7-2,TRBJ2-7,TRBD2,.,TGTGCCAGCACCCGGGGGGGATGGGCCGAGCAGTACTTC,CASTRGGWAEQYF
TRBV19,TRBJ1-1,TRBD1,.,TGTGCCAGTAGAAGGTATGGGACAGCGAACACTGAAGCTTTCTTT,CASRRYGTANTEAFF
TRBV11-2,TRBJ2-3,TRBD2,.,TGTGCCAGCAGCTCACCTAGCGGGAGCAGTGGGTTGACAGATACGCAGTATTTT,CASSSPSGSSGLTDTQYF
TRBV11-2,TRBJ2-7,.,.,TGTGCCAGCAGCCCGATCCGGGACAACTCCTACGAGCAGTACTTC,CASSPIRDNSYEQYF
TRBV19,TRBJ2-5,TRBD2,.,TGTGCCAGTAGGCTAGCGGGGGCAAAGGGAGAGACCCAGTACTTC,CASRLAGAKGETQYF
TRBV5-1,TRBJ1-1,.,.,TGTGCCAGCAGCTTGAATGTCTTGTGGGCTGAAGCTTTCTTT,CASSLNVLWAEAFF
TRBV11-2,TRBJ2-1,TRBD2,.,TGTGCCAGCAGCCCACTTCTGGGGCTAGCGGGAGGTTACAATGAGCAGTTCTTC,CASSPLLGLAGGYNEQFF